Below, 20 T cell receptor beta chains from the same sample are listed, as sequenced in a study of technical replicates of blood from a few donors. Produced via immunoSEQ multiplex PCR; TCRdb's table is partial and in-frame only. The sample lists roughly 73,000 clones, roughly 93% occurring once. Specimen: T cells isolated from PBMCs. These receptors were taken from a human donor in good health.

This clone was seen once. The chain combines TRBV19 with TRBJ1-5, with D maybe TRBD1 (6 bases). The CDR3 contains 17 residues. Germline loops: CDR1 LNHDA, CDR2 SQIVND (reference sequence). V lost 8 bases and J 0 bases, leaving 20 bases between the germline ends. CDR3 sequence reads: CASGAPLGQISNQPQHF. The CDR3, as DNA: TGTGCCAGTGGAGCGCCCCTGGGACAAATTAGCAATCAGCCCCAGCATTTT.

This sequence joins TRBV19 and TRBJ2-7, with 8 nucleotides matching TRBD1. The CDR3 has 16 amino acids. CDR1 is LNHDA, CDR2 SQIVND, per germline (reference sequence). The J segment lost 1 base and the V segment lost 2 bases, leaving 7 bases of the junction unmatched. CDR3 sequence (DNA): TGTGCCAGTAGTATATGGGGGAGACAGGGGTCCTACGAGCAGTACTTC. It is translated as CASSIWGRQGSYEQYF.

The J gene is TRBJ2-7, the V gene TRBV6-1; D not resolved. Trimming removed 5 bases at V and 2 bases at J, with 7 bases between. Per germline, CDR1 MNHNS and CDR2 SASEGT. There are 12 residues in the CDR3. CDR3 nucleotides: TGTGCCAGCAGTACCAACACCTACGAGCAGTACTTC. As protein: CASSTNTYEQYF.

The V call is TRBV11-2, the J call TRBJ1-4; D ambiguous. Per the germline V gene, CDR1 is SGHAT and CDR2 is FQNNGV. V was cut by 0 bases and J by 8 bases, with 13 bases left in between. The CDR3 contains 15 residues. CDR3 residues: CASSLDGRVGEKLFF. Here the CDR3 DNA reads TGTGCCAGCAGCTTAGATGGGAGGGTGGGCGAAAAACTGTTTTTT.

J is TRBJ2-7 and V is TRBV13, with 15 bases matching TRBD2. Germline V gene sequence: CDR1 PRHDT, CDR2 FYEKMQ (reference sequence). Germline trimming cut 10 bases from V and 5 bases from J; bases unmatched to any gene: 9. CDR3 length equals 15 residues. For the CDR3, the DNA is TGTGCCACAAACAAGGGACTAGCGGGGGGCGACGAGCAGTACTTC. This translates into CATNKGLAGGDEQYF. The full variable domain, in which reference TRBV13 and TRBJ2-7 provide the parts outside the CDR3, is AAGVIQSPRHLIKEKRETATLKCYPIPRHDTVYWYQQGPGQDPQFLISFYEKMQSDKGSIPDRFSAQQFSDYHSELNMSSLELGDSALYFCATNKGLAGGDEQYFGPGTRLTVT.

This sequence joins TRBV29-1 and TRBJ1-3; 9 bases match TRBD1. V shed 7 bases and J 0 bases; nucleotides not matched to a gene: 13. Germline loops: CDR1 SQVTM, CDR2 ANQGSEA. The CDR3 covers 17 residues. DNA of the CDR3: TGCAGCGCGAGTCCCGGGACAGGGCGACCCTCTGGAAACACCATATATTTT. Amino acid sequence: CSASPGTGRPSGNTIYF.

V gene TRBV7-8 combines with J gene TRBJ2-5; D unresolved. The V end lost 5 bases, the J end lost 2 bases, and 12 bases lay between the germline ends. The CDR3 is made up of 14 amino acids. Per the germline V gene, CDR1 is SGHVS and CDR2 is FQNEAQ. The DNA of the CDR3 is TGTGCCAGCAGCAGAACAGAGACACAAGAGACCCAGTACTTC. It specifies CASSRTETQETQYF.

This clone was observed once. V usage is TRBV9 and J usage is TRBJ2-3; D possibly corresponds to TRBD2 (5 bases). The germline V gene has CDR1 SGDLS and CDR2 YYNGEE. The CDR3 runs to 14 residues. Trimming shortened V by 2 bases and J by 2 bases, and 9 bases separated the two germline ends. In DNA, the CDR3 is TGTGCCAGCAGCGTGTCGGGGATCACAGATACGCAGTATTTT. This encodes CASSVSGITDTQYF.

The chain joins TRBV5-1 to TRBJ2-7; D remains unclear. Trimming removed 0 bases at V and 0 bases at J, with 4 bases between. The germline gives CDR1 SGHRS, CDR2 YFSETQ. The CDR3 consists of 13 residues. CDR3 coding DNA: TGCGCCAGCAGCTTGGACGGCTCCTACGAGCAGTACTTC. This sequence encodes CASSLDGSYEQYF.

The V call is TRBV28, the J call TRBJ2-5; TRBD2 agrees at 8 bases. Per germline, CDR1 MDHEN and CDR2 SYDVKM. Trimming removed 4 bases from V and 5 bases from J; junction bases left unmatched: 9. The CDR3 is 15 residues long. The DNA for the CDR3 is TGTGCCAGCAGTTCCGGGACTAGACGGAGTGAGACCCAGTACTTC. Its protein product is CASSSGTRRSETQYF.

The chain joins TRBV7-9 to TRBJ2-3, with TRBD2 matching over 7 bases. The CDR3 is 16 amino acids. Germline assignment: CDR1 SEHNR and CDR2 FQNEAQ (reference sequence). Trimming cost V 4 bases and J 0 bases; bases outside gene matches: 7. This chain's CDR3 is CASSSTSVESTDTQYF. CDR3 DNA sequence: TGTGCCAGCAGCTCAACTAGCGTCGAGAGCACAGATACGCAGTATTTT.

V usage is TRBV5-4 and J usage is TRBJ2-7; 7 bases match TRBD2. CDR1 is SGHNT and CDR2 is YYREEE in the germline V gene (reference sequence). The CDR3 length is 14 residues. Trimming took 2 bases from V and 2 from J; bases not matched to a gene: 4. Here the CDR3 reads CASSFYGTTYEQYF. Written as DNA, the CDR3 is TGTGCCAGCAGCTTTTATGGGACTACCTACGAGCAGTACTTC.

The J gene is TRBJ2-1, the V gene TRBV20-1; D might be TRBD2 (5 bases). This CDR3 contains 11 residues. Germline assignment: CDR1 DFQATT and CDR2 SNEGSKA (reference sequence). V shed 3 bases and J shed 6 bases, with 6 bases lying between them. The CDR3 DNA reads TGCAGTGCTAGCGGGATCAATGAGCAGTTCTTC. It specifies CSASGINEQFF.

This clone was detected only once. This rearrangement joins TRBV6-5 to TRBJ2-7, with 7 bases matching TRBD1. J lost 2 bases, V lost 6 bases, and 7 bases had no gene match. CDR1 and CDR2 from the germline V gene are MNHEY and SVGAGI. The CDR3 sequence is 14 residues long. As DNA, the CDR3 is TGTGCCAGCAGCCAGACAGGGTATACCTACGAGCAGTACTTC. This translates into CASSQTGYTYEQYF.

This chain uses TRBV7-8 with TRBJ1-2; D ambiguous. The V end was cut by 2 bases, the J end by 1 base, with 14 bases between. This CDR3 comprises 16 residues. The V gene's germline CDR1 is SGHVS and CDR2 FQNEAQ. The CDR3, as DNA: TGTGCCAGCAGCTTATCATCGGACTCCCTTAACTATGGCTACACCTTC. This sequence encodes CASSLSSDSLNYGYTF.

The V and J genes are TRBV15 and TRBJ2-5; D might be TRBD2 (5 bases). The CDR3 runs to 13 residues. Germline CDR1 and CDR2: LNHNV and YYDKDF (reference sequence). Trimming stripped 6 bases from V and 2 bases from J, with 10 bases between. CDR3 region: CATREAVQETQYF. The CDR3 DNA is TGTGCCACCAGGGAAGCGGTTCAAGAGACCCAGTACTTC.

The V and J genes are TRBV4-1 and TRBJ1-2; D might be TRBD1 (5 bases). V lost 2 bases, J lost 2 bases, and 12 bases lay in between. Looked up from germline, CDR1 is MGHRA and CDR2 is YSYEKL. The CDR3 runs to 15 residues. In nucleotides, the CDR3 is TGCGCCAGCAGCCAATCGGCAGGGCCCAACTATGGCTACACCTTC. This translates into CASSQSAGPNYGYTF.

The chain is built from TRBV6-5 and TRBJ2-7, with D possibly matching TRBD2 (5 bases). CDR3 length: 12 residues. With 10 bases removed from V and 0 bases from J, the gap between germline ends came to 10 bases. The germline V gene encodes CDR1 MNHEY and CDR2 SVGAGI. Here the CDR3 DNA reads TGTGCCACCTCGGGGAGCTCCTACGAGCAGTACTTC. It translates to CATSGSSYEQYF.

The chain couples TRBV14 to TRBJ1-4, with 7 bases identical to TRBD1. This CDR3 comprises 14 residues. J was trimmed by 8 bases and V by 6 bases; bases with no gene match: 9. The germline V gene has CDR1 SGHDN and CDR2 FVKESK. The CDR3 nucleotides are TGTGCCAGCAGTCGAACAGGGGCAGGGGAAAAACTGTTTTTT. This translates into CASSRTGAGEKLFF.

The J gene is TRBJ1-2, the V gene TRBV19; 8 nucleotides agree with TRBD1. The CDR3 has 15 residues. Per the germline V gene, CDR1 is LNHDA and CDR2 is SQIVND (reference sequence). The ends lost 10 bases at V and 4 bases at J; junction bases unmatched: 14. CDR3 DNA sequence: TGTGCCACCTGGCGGAGTCAGGGGGCTGGCTATGGCTACACCTTC. Protein: CATWRSQGAGYGYTF.